This TCR beta chain is drawn from a study of CD8+CD57+ T cells in acquired aplastic anemia. Genomic DNA constituted the template upon which TCR beta VDJ and CDR3 profiling was performed. MiXCR, applied by TCRdb to the reads, yields one record per CDR3 protein. The sample holds approximately 170,000 distinct CDR3 sequences, roughly half seen once. V trimming: 5 bases; J trimming: 4 bases; junction bases outside the gene matches: 8. The germline V gene has CDR1 SGHTA and CDR2 FQGNSA. The CDR3 covers 16 residues. Sequenced: sorted CD4+, CD8+, or CD8+CD57+ T cells (not recorded which) from PBMCs. This chain links TRBV7-2 with TRBJ2-7; 13 bases align to TRBD2. The receptor was isolated from a human donor in good health, serving as a control. This CDR3 is CASSVVPGLAGYEQYF. The DNA of the CDR3 is TGTGCCAGCAGCGTAGTACCGGGACTAGCGGGGTACGAGCAGTACTTC. The entire variable domain, with the rest obtained from reference TRBV7-2 and TRBJ2-7, is as follows: GAGVSQSPSNKVTEKGKDVELRCDPISGHTALYWYRQSLGQGLEFLIYFQGNSAPDKSGLPSDRFSAERTGGSVSTLTIQRTQQEDSAVYLCASSVVPGLAGYEQYFGPGTRLTVT.